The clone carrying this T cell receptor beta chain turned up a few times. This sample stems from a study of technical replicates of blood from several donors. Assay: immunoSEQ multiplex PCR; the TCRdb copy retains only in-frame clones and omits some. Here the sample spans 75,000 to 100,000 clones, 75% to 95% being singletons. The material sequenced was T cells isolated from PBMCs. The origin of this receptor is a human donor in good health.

The CDR3: CASKGAPSGNTIYF. CDR3 nucleotides: TGTGCCAGCAAAGGGGCTCCCTCTGGAAACACCATATATTTT. The V call is TRBV2, the J call TRBJ1-3, with D tentatively TRBD1 (5 bases). V lost 7 bases to trimming and J lost 0 bases, with 10 bases between them. Per germline, CDR1 SNHLY and CDR2 FYNNEI. The CDR3 consists of 14 residues.